The 20 T cell receptor beta chains below were found in one sample sequenced in a study of cytomegalovirus exposure and HLA in healthy donors. TCRdb keeps only in-frame clones here, not all; method: immunoSEQ multiplex PCR. The sample has 200,000 or so clones; around 86% are singletons. Material: PBMCs. These receptors all stem from a woman aged 18-29 years in good health and CMV-seropositive.

The genes are TRBV19 and TRBJ2-1; 10 nucleotides match TRBD2. Germline values: CDR1 LNHDA, CDR2 SQIVND (reference sequence). The CDR3 spans 16 residues. The J segment lost 3 bases and the V segment lost 3 bases, leaving 5 bases of the junction unmatched. In nucleotides, the CDR3 is TGTGCCAGTAGTATTCTAGCGGGAGTACTCTACAATGAGCAGTTCTTC. Protein product: CASSILAGVLYNEQFF.

The V call is TRBV10-3, the J call TRBJ1-1; D not certain. Germline CDR1 is ENHRY and CDR2 is SYGVKD. The CDR3 sequence is 17 residues long. The V gene lost 3 bases and the J gene lost 0 bases, with 17 bases spanning the gap. This CDR3 is CAISDTGRVLVNTEAFF. CDR3 sequence (DNA): TGTGCCATCAGTGACACCGGGAGGGTGTTGGTGAACACTGAAGCTTTCTTT.

The chain recombines TRBV28 with TRBJ2-5; 8 nucleotides align to TRBD1. J lost 5 bases, V lost 2 bases, and 4 bases had no gene match. CDR1 and CDR2 from the germline V gene are MDHEN and SYDVKM. The CDR3 loop spans 14 amino acids. Here the CDR3 reads CASSLRQGQETQYF. The CDR3 DNA reads TGTGCCAGCAGTTTAAGACAGGGGCAGGAGACCCAGTACTTC.

This clone was seen just once. The chain combines TRBV4-1 with TRBJ1-2; 8 nucleotides agree with TRBD1. The CDR3 contains 20 residues. The J segment lost 4 bases and the V segment lost 6 bases, leaving 25 bases of the junction unmatched. Germline V gene data show CDR1 as MGHRA and CDR2 as YSYEKL. CDR3 sequence: CASSRPFLDRGPSGTYGYTF. The CDR3 region has the DNA TGCGCCAGCAGTCGACCTTTTCTTGACAGGGGCCCCAGTGGGACCTATGGCTACACCTTC.

V is TRBV15 and J is TRBJ1-2, with TRBD1 as a possible D gene (6 bases). Deletions cut 4 bases from V and 7 bases from J, with 10 bases between. CDR3 size: 12 residues. Per germline, CDR1 LNHNV and CDR2 YYDKDF (reference sequence). In DNA form, the CDR3 reads TGTGCCACCAGCACCGGGACAATTGGCTACACCTTC. As protein: CATSTGTIGYTF.

In this sample, this clone turned up once. The V call is TRBV5-1, the J call TRBJ2-7; 8 bases line up with TRBD2. The V segment lost 2 bases and the J segment 6 bases; nucleotides outside the gene matches: 4. CDR3 size: 13 residues. The germline gives CDR1 SGHRS, CDR2 YFSETQ. CDR3 amino acids: CASSLGLASEQYF. In DNA form, the CDR3 reads TGCGCCAGCAGCTTAGGACTAGCTTCCGAGCAGTACTTC.

This clone showed up many times. This chain uses TRBV2 with TRBJ1-1, with D possibly TRBD1 on 6 matching bases. Germline V lookup: CDR1 SNHLY, CDR2 FYNNEI. CDR3 length: 13 amino acids. Trimming took 7 bases from V and 1 from J, leaving 10 bases between them. The CDR3 DNA is TGTGCCAGCACCAGGGGCGAGAACACTGAAGCTTTCTTT. It encodes CASTRGENTEAFF. The full variable domain, with the rest looked up from reference TRBV2 and TRBJ1-1, is EPEVTQTPSHQVTQMGQEVILRCVPISNHLYFYWYRQILGQKVEFLVSFYNNEISEKSEIFDDQFSVERPDGSNFTLKIRSTKLEDSAMYFCASTRGENTEAFFGQGTRLTVV.

This chain uses TRBV11-2 with TRBJ1-1; 8 positions agree with TRBD1. This CDR3 spans 17 amino acids. The V and J ends lost 3 bases and 3 bases, in that order; junction bases with no gene match: 12. In germline, CDR1 is SGHAT, CDR2 FQNNGV. CDR3 sequence: CASSFRLGQGVYTEAFF. Written as DNA, the CDR3 is TGTGCCAGCAGCTTTCGCCTCGGACAGGGTGTTTACACTGAAGCTTTCTTT.

The sample holds a few counts of this clone. The genes are TRBV25-1 and TRBJ2-7; a weak D match, TRBD1 (7 bases). V lost 3 bases, J lost 7 bases, and 22 bases lay in between. The germline V gene has CDR1 MGHDK and CDR2 SYGVNS. The CDR3 is 16 residues long. The CDR3: CASSEEGRTGSGEQYF. The CDR3 DNA reads as TGTGCCAGCAGTGAGGAGGGACGGACAGGCAGCGGGGAGCAGTACTTC.

The chain couples TRBV14 to TRBJ1-1; 9 positions match TRBD1. Germline assignment: CDR1 SGHDN and CDR2 FVKESK. The CDR3 is 14 amino acids. The trim removed 5 bases at V and 2 bases at J, leaving 3 bases unmatched. The CDR3 region has the DNA TGTGCCAGCAGCACGGGACAGGGTAACACTGAAGCTTTCTTT. This gives the protein CASSTGQGNTEAFF.

The chain couples TRBV27 to TRBJ1-5, with D unclear. Trimming shortened V by 3 bases and J by 6 bases, and 9 bases separated the two germline ends. The CDR3 is made up of 13 amino acids. Germline V gene sequence: CDR1 MNHEY, CDR2 SMNVEV (reference sequence). This CDR3 reads CASSLRIFQPQHF. CDR3 nucleotide sequence: TGTGCCAGCAGTTTGAGAATTTTTCAGCCCCAGCATTTT.

This sequence joins TRBV5-6 and TRBJ2-7; maybe TRBD2 (5 bases). CDR3 size: 18 residues. Looked up from germline, CDR1 is SGHDT and CDR2 is YYEEEE. Trimming took 0 bases from V and 2 from J, leaving 21 bases between them. The CDR3 loop is CASSLGGLRGVGTYEQYF. As DNA, the CDR3 is TGTGCCAGCAGCTTGGGCGGGTTACGGGGAGTTGGCACCTACGAGCAGTACTTC. The full variable domain, its missing parts supplied by reference TRBV5-6 and TRBJ2-7, is DAGVTQSPTHLIKTRGQQVTLRCSPKSGHDTVSWYQQALGQGPQFIFQYYEEEERQRGNFPDRFSGHQFPNYSSELNVNALLLGDSALYLCASSLGGLRGVGTYEQYFGPGTRLTVT.

The chain links TRBV27 to TRBJ2-3; the D gene is possibly TRBD2 (6 bases). The V and J ends lost 6 bases and 2 bases respectively, with 18 bases between them. Germline V gene sequence: CDR1 MNHEY, CDR2 SMNVEV (reference sequence). There are 16 residues in the CDR3. This CDR3 reads CASSLRWGLYTDTQYF. The CDR3 nucleotides are TGTGCCAGCAGCCTTCGATGGGGACTCTACACAGATACGCAGTATTTT.

The chain has TRBV5-1 and TRBJ1-1, with a tentative D call TRBD1 (6 bases). Germline V gene sequence: CDR1 SGHRS, CDR2 YFSETQ. The germline V and J ends were trimmed by 0 bases and 3 bases, with 12 bases remaining between them. This CDR3 has 15 residues. CDR3 region: CASSLVSGVDTEAFF. The CDR3 bases are TGCGCCAGCAGCTTGGTGTCAGGGGTGGACACTGAAGCTTTCTTT. The entire variable domain, with the rest obtained from reference TRBV5-1 and TRBJ1-1, is as follows: KAGVTQTPRYLIKTRGQQVTLSCSPISGHRSVSWYQQTPGQGLQFLFEYFSETQRNKGNFPGRFSGRQFSNSRSEMNVSTLELGDSALYLCASSLVSGVDTEAFFGQGTRLTVV.

V is TRBV7-9 and J is TRBJ2-7; D might be TRBD1 (5 bases). CDR1 and CDR2 from the germline V gene are SEHNR and FQNEAQ (reference sequence). The length of the CDR3 is 16 residues. V was cut by 0 bases and J by 4 bases, with 16 bases left in between. In nucleotides, the CDR3 is TGTGCCAGCAGCTTAGCGCTTGGGGCCAGGCCTTACGAGCAGTACTTC. It is translated as CASSLALGARPYEQYF. Using reference TRBV7-9 and TRBJ2-7 for the parts outside the CDR3, the full variable domain is DTGVSQNPRHKITKRGQNVTFRCDPISEHNRLYWYRQTLGQGPEFLTYFQNEAQLEKSRLLSDRFSAERPKGSFSTLEIQRTEQGDSAMYLCASSLALGARPYEQYFGPGTRLTVT.

The CDR3 reads CASSLYRHGAQYF. The CDR3 DNA follows: TGTGCCAGCAGTTTATACAGACACGGGGCCCAGTACTTC. The genes are TRBV28 and TRBJ2-5; D may be TRBD2 (5 bases). V was cut by 1 base and J by 9 bases, with 12 bases left in between. The CDR3 covers 13 residues. Germline CDR1 is MDHEN and CDR2 is SYDVKM.

This clone was counted only a few times. The chain recombines TRBV2 with TRBJ1-4; TRBD1 agrees at 10 bases. V gave up 7 bases and J gave up 8 bases; unmatched junction bases: 7. CDR1 is SNHLY, CDR2 FYNNEI, per germline. The CDR3 runs 14 residues. The CDR3 is CASTWDRGGEKLFF. CDR3 nucleotides: TGTGCCAGCACCTGGGACAGGGGAGGAGAAAAACTGTTTTTT.

CDR3 amino acids: CASRGTGGAEAFF. In DNA, the CDR3 is TGCGCCAGCAGAGGGACAGGAGGGGCTGAAGCTTTCTTT. The chain employs TRBV10-2 and TRBJ1-1; 8 bases are a match to TRBD1. This CDR3 has 13 residues. With 6 bases clipped from V and 6 bases from J, the junction kept 6 bases outside the gene matches. In germline, CDR1 is WSHSY, CDR2 SAAADI.

The chain carries TRBV5-1 and TRBJ2-2; the match to TRBD2 covers 13 bases. The CDR3 length is 20 residues. Germline assignment: CDR1 SGHRS and CDR2 YFSETQ. V was clipped by 1 base and J by 0 bases; unmatched bases: 9. CDR3 nucleotides: TGCGCCAGCAGCTTGCATGGACTAGCGGGAGTACTCGCGAACACCGGGGAGCTGTTTTTT. Its protein product is CASSLHGLAGVLANTGELFF.

The chain uses TRBV28 and TRBJ1-5; D remains unclear. This CDR3 is 15 amino acids long. V dropped 5 bases and J dropped 2 bases, with 13 bases sitting between them. Germline V gene lookup returns CDR1 MDHEN and CDR2 SYDVKM. The CDR3 coding sequence is TGTGCCAGCAGTCGTGGGCGGGGAGGCAATCAGCCCCAGCATTTT. Amino acids: CASSRGRGGNQPQHF.